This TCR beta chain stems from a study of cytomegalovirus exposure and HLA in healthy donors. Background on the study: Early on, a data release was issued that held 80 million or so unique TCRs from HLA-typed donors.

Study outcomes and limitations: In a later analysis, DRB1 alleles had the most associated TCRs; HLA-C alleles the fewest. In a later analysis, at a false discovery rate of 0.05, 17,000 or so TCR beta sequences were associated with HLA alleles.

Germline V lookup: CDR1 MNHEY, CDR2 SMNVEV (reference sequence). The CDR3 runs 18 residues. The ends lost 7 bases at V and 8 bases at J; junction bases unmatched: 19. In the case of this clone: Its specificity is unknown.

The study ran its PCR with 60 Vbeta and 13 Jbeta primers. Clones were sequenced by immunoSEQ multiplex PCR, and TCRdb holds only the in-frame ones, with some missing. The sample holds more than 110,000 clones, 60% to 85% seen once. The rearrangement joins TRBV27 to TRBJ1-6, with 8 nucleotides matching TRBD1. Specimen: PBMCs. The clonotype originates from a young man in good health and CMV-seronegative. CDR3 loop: CASTAGTGSLNFDSPLHF. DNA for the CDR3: TGTGCCAGCACTGCCGGGACAGGATCTTTGAATTTTGATTCACCCCTCCACTTT.